The clone carrying this TCR beta chain has a handful of counts. The data were obtained in a study of blood T cell repertoires in COVID-19. In the study overall: Donors in the United States, Italy and Spain gave samples during acute or convalescent COVID-19. T cells, B-cell-depleted T cells, or PBMCs supplied cDNA or gDNA.

Source study methods: Reference gene primers were amplified, and this amplification served to estimate nucleated cell counts. Clones were read by immunoSEQ multiplex PCR, and TCRdb kept only the in-frame ones, dropping some. Clone size and the V and J calls come from that table; the DNA yielded D and trimming. The table records over 85,000 clones, around 75% of them present only once. Germline V CDR1 and CDR2: SGHKS, YYEKEE (reference sequence). V shed 0 bases and J shed 5 bases, with 15 bases lying between them. CDR3 length: 15 residues. The receptor comes from a man between 65 and 85 years old with acute or convalescent COVID-19. V usage is TRBV5-5 and J usage is TRBJ2-7, with a possible D match to TRBD1 (6 bases). The sequenced sample consisted of peripheral blood. The chain's CDR3 is CASSLAGRGFNEQYF. CDR3 coding DNA: TGTGCCAGCAGCTTGGCCGGCAGGGGATTTAACGAGCAGTACTTC. The complete variable domain, with remaining parts taken from reference TRBV5-5 and TRBJ2-7, reads DAGVTQSPTHLIKTRGQQVTLRCSPISGHKSVSWYQQVLGQGPQFIFQYYEKEERGRGNFPDRFSARQFPNYSSELNVNALLLGDSALYLCASSLAGRGFNEQYFGPGTRLTVT.